These 13 T cell receptor beta chains were all obtained from the same sample, sequenced in a study of cytomegalovirus exposure and HLA in healthy donors (dated by TCRdb to between 2016 and 2019). Libraries were built with the immunoSEQ multiplex PCR assay. The immuneACCESS repertoire file appears here via TCRdb, limited to in-frame rearrangements. These files lack a portion of the clones; in checked studies, under half of the deficit traces to unresolved V genes, and the cause of the others is not known. The sample table lists some 140,000 clones, 84% of them with a count of one. The biggest ten clones account for 1.4% of the sample. The sequencing input was PBMCs. These receptors all come from a woman aged 25 to 39 in good health and CMV-seronegative.

The chain uses TRBV2 and TRBJ1-2, with D possibly TRBD1 on 5 matching bases. V dropped 0 bases and J dropped 7 bases, with 15 bases sitting between them. Germline values: CDR1 SNHLY, CDR2 FYNNEI. The CDR3 has 15 residues. The CDR3 is CASSEASGGTSGYTF. DNA for the CDR3: TGTGCCAGCAGTGAAGCCTCAGGAGGGACTAGTGGCTACACCTTC.

This chain uses TRBV4-2 with TRBJ1-4; possibly TRBD1 for D (6 bases). V lost 4 bases to trimming and J lost 14 bases, with 14 bases between them. The germline V gene has CDR1 LGHNA and CDR2 YNFKEQ. The CDR3 covers 12 residues. The CDR3 DNA sequence: TGTGCCAGCAGCCTAAACAGGGAACGCCTGTTTTTT. This encodes CASSLNRERLFF.

The chain links TRBV6-5 to TRBJ2-5; D remains unclear. The CDR3 has 14 amino acids. Trimming shortened V by 0 bases and J by 4 bases, and 9 bases separated the two germline ends. CDR1 MNHEY and CDR2 SVGAGI come from the germline V gene. CDR3 residues: CASSYSISGETQYF. CDR3 sequence (DNA): TGTGCCAGCAGTTACTCGATATCGGGAGAGACCCAGTACTTC.

The rearrangement joins TRBV9 to TRBJ2-7; 12 nucleotides line up with TRBD1. The CDR3 loop spans 15 amino acids. Unmatched junction bases numbered 6, after V lost 3 bases and J lost 5 bases. The germline CDR1 and CDR2 sequences are SGDLS and YYNGEE. The CDR3 region has the DNA TGTGCCAGCAGCGGCCGGGGACAGGGGGCCCACGAGCAGTACTTC. Translating it yields CASSGRGQGAHEQYF.

V usage is TRBV18 and J usage is TRBJ1-2, with 7 positions matching TRBD1. Germline CDR1 and CDR2: KGHSH and LQKENI. After removal of 4 bases from V and 8 bases from J, the junction contained 10 bases not matched to a gene. There are 14 residues in the CDR3. CDR3: CASSLGQPTGGYTF. In DNA, the CDR3 is TGTGCCAGCTCACTGGGACAGCCGACGGGAGGCTACACCTTC.

The chain combines TRBV18 with TRBJ1-1, with 7 nucleotides matching TRBD1. This CDR3 has 13 amino acids. Germline lookup yields CDR1 KGHSH and CDR2 LQKENI. With 4 bases clipped from V and 3 bases from J, the junction kept 2 bases outside the gene matches. In nucleotides, the CDR3 is TGTGCCAGCTCACGCAGGGGGGACACTGAAGCTTTCTTT. It specifies CASSRRGDTEAFF.

V gene TRBV19 combines with J gene TRBJ1-2; a weak D match, TRBD1 (6 bases). This CDR3 has 14 residues. Germline assignment: CDR1 LNHDA and CDR2 SQIVND (reference sequence). V was trimmed by 7 bases and J by 5 bases, leaving 17 bases between them. CDR3 sequence (DNA): TGTGCCAGTACCCCAGGACAGAACTATTATGGCTACACCTTC. This codes for CASTPGQNYYGYTF.

This clone was picked up a small number of times. The same CDR3 is also encoded by other DNA sequences in this sample. The chain has TRBV11-3 and TRBJ2-3; possible D gene TRBD1, 5 bases. The germline V and J ends were trimmed by 3 bases and 0 bases, with 7 bases remaining between them. The CDR3 covers 14 residues. Per germline, CDR1 SGHNT and CDR2 YENEEA. CDR3 amino acids: CASSLTASTDTQYF. In DNA, the CDR3 is TGTGCCAGCAGCTTGACAGCGAGCACAGATACGCAGTATTTT.

The chain has TRBV6-1 and TRBJ1-1; 12 bases fit TRBD1. The trim removed 4 bases at V and 8 bases at J, leaving 11 bases unmatched. The CDR3 is 16 amino acids. Per the germline V gene, CDR1 is MNHNS and CDR2 is SASEGT. As DNA, the CDR3 is TGTGCCAGCAGTGCCGGGACAGGGGGCATACTCTCCGAAGCTTTCTTT. This gives the protein CASSAGTGGILSEAFF.

V usage is TRBV6-5 and J usage is TRBJ1-5; D gene unclear. V was shortened by 6 bases and J by 3 bases, with 6 bases between the two germline ends. Germline V lookup: CDR1 MNHEY, CDR2 SVGAGI. The CDR3 has 12 amino acids. CDR3 protein: CASRGNNQPQHF. The CDR3 bases are TGTGCCAGCAGGGGCAACAATCAGCCCCAGCATTTT.

This chain connects TRBV5-1 to TRBJ1-6; 8 bases agree with TRBD1. With V trimmed by 4 bases and J by 9 bases, 6 bases remained unmatched. CDR1 is SGHRS and CDR2 is YFSETQ in the germline V gene. The CDR3 totals 14 residues. The CDR3 DNA is TGCGCCAGCAGCCTCGGACAGGGTTTTTCACCCCTCCACTTT. Its protein product is CASSLGQGFSPLHF.

V gene TRBV12-5 combines with J gene TRBJ2-5, with TRBD1 as a possible D gene (6 bases). Trimming stripped 0 bases from V and 4 bases from J, with 6 bases between. This CDR3 contains 13 residues. The V gene's germline CDR1 is LGHNT and CDR2 FRNRAP. CDR3 bases: TGTGCTAGTGGTTTGGTAGGGGGAGAGACCCAGTACTTC. Translating it yields CASGLVGGETQYF.

There are a few counts of this clone. The rearrangement joins TRBV7-9 to TRBJ1-2; the D gene is possibly TRBD1 (6 bases). V lost 2 bases, J lost 5 bases, and 12 bases lay in between. The CDR3 has 14 residues. Germline CDR1 and CDR2: SEHNR and FQNEAQ (reference sequence). This chain's CDR3 is CASSLTGKSYGYTF. The CDR3 coding sequence is TGTGCCAGCAGCTTAACAGGGAAATCGTATGGCTACACCTTC.